A selection of T cell receptor beta chains follows, all from one sample in a study of identical twins. A single record per CDR3 protein comes from TCRdb applying MiXCR to the 5' RACE reads. The sample has some 240,000 distinct CDR3 sequences, roughly a tenth seen once. Material: memory T cells sorted from blood. Receptors originate from a man in his fifties in good health. The CDR3 runs from the conserved cysteine through the conserved F or W. The D gene is left open where the match is weak. Clone size, where shown, is once, few, many, or a class for clones that have expanded.

CDR3,DNA,J,size,D,V
CASSRASETQYF,TGTGCCAGCAGTCGAGCTTCGGAGACCCAGTACTTC,TRBJ2-5,few,-,TRBV6-6
CASSPPGGYYGYTF,TGTGCCAGCAGTCCCCCCGGAGGATACTATGGCTACACCTTC,TRBJ1-2,-,-,TRBV12-3/TRBV12-4
CATREETQYF,TGTGCCACCCGGGAAGAGACCCAGTACTTC,TRBJ2-5,-,-,TRBV28
CASSRGGWAPTNEKLFF,TGTGCCAGCAGCAGAGGAGGTTGGGCCCCAACTAATGAAAAACTGTTTTTT,TRBJ1-4,many,-,TRBV7-9
CSAPRGGLGTQYF,TGCAGTGCTCCTAGGGGAGGGCTGGGGACCCAGTACTTC,TRBJ2-5,few,TRBD2,TRBV20-1
CASSLVPGSTF,TGTGCCAGCAGTTTAGTCCCTGGATCCACCTTC,TRBJ1-2,many,-,TRBV12-3/TRBV12-4
CASSLREITGVYSTGELFF,TGTGCCAGCAGTTTAAGGGAGATTACAGGGGTTTACAGCACCGGGGAGCTGTTTTTT,TRBJ2-2,few,TRBD1,TRBV6-5
CASRDREGSPLHF,TGCGCCAGCAGGGACAGGGAGGGATCACCCCTCCACTTT,TRBJ1-6,-,TRBD1,TRBV5-1
CSARGTSNNEQFF,TGCAGTGCTAGAGGGACTAGTAATAATGAGCAGTTCTTC,TRBJ2-1,many,TRBD2,TRBV20-1
CSASASGTDYGYTF,TGCAGTGCTAGCGCCTCCGGGACAGACTATGGCTACACCTTC,TRBJ1-2,few,TRBD1,TRBV20-1
CSPRGGSHNSPLHF,TGCAGCCCAAGGGGGGGATCTCATAATTCACCCCTCCACTTT,TRBJ1-6,-,-,TRBV20-1
CASSLSPGGSGGANVLTF,TGCGCCAGCAGCTTGTCACCAGGGGGGAGTGGGGGGGCCAACGTCCTGACTTTC,TRBJ2-6,few,-,TRBV5-1
CASSPASGSSYEQYF,TGTGCCAGCTCACCAGCTAGCGGGTCGTCCTACGAGCAGTACTTC,TRBJ2-7,few,TRBD2,TRBV18
CASSHNRALNTGELFF,TGTGCCAGCAGCCATAACAGGGCTCTTAACACCGGGGAGCTGTTTTTT,TRBJ2-2,many,-,TRBV27
CASSLAAEGGRYTF,TGTGCCAGCAGCTTGGCGGCGGAGGGTGGAAGATACACCTTC,TRBJ1-2,many,-,TRBV5-5
CASSLGLGPSRDGELFF,TGTGCCAGCAGTTTAGGGTTGGGGCCTAGTCGGGACGGGGAGCTGTTTTTT,TRBJ2-2,many,-,TRBV28
CASSPLAGGYTQYF,TGTGCCAGCAGTCCGCTAGCGGGAGGGTATACGCAGTATTTT,TRBJ2-3,many,TRBD2,TRBV6-2/TRBV6-3
CASNPGGPGELFF,TGTGCCAGCAACCCAGGGGGCCCCGGGGAGCTGTTTTTT,TRBJ2-2,few,TRBD1,TRBV6-1
CASRQLDEQFF,TGTGCCAGCAGACAATTAGATGAGCAGTTCTTC,TRBJ2-1,many,-,TRBV6-2/TRBV6-3
CSARGQGAYEQYF,TGCAGTGCTAGGGGGCAGGGGGCCTACGAGCAGTACTTC,TRBJ2-7,many,TRBD1,TRBV20-1
CASSLNRALNTGELFF,TGTGCCAGCAGTTTAAACAGAGCACTAAACACCGGGGAGCTGTTTTTT,TRBJ2-2,many,-,TRBV27
CAWTDRVGELFF,TGTGCCTGGACGGATCGGGTCGGGGAGCTGTTTTTT,TRBJ2-2,-,-,TRBV30
CASSLERKDIARAIKGSEAFF,TGTGCCAGCAGCTTAGAACGAAAAGACATTGCCCGGGCCATAAAGGGGTCTGAAGCTTTCTTT,TRBJ1-1,-,-,TRBV7-6
CASSGGQGRTDTQYF,TGTGCCAGCAGTGGGGGACAGGGCCGCACAGATACGCAGTATTTT,TRBJ2-3,few,TRBD1,TRBV6-1
CASSLDNNYGYTF,TGTGCCAGCAGCTTAGATAATAACTATGGCTACACCTTC,TRBJ1-2,-,-,TRBV7-8
CSVHTGGTEAFF,TGCAGCGTCCACACAGGGGGAACTGAAGCTTTCTTT,TRBJ1-1,-,TRBD1,TRBV29-1
CASSPTGDGGYTF,TGTGCCAGCTCACCTACAGGGGACGGTGGCTACACCTTC,TRBJ1-2,-,TRBD1,TRBV18
CASSPTGSTNEKLFF,TGTGCCAGCAGCCCCACAGGGTCAACTAATGAAAAACTGTTTTTT,TRBJ1-4,many,-,TRBV28
CASSLGRLSSYNSPLHF,TGTGCCAGCAGCTTGGGCAGACTAAGCTCCTATAATTCACCCCTCCACTTT,TRBJ1-6,few,-,TRBV5-8
CASSLGTRGDNEQFF,TGTGCTAGCAGCTTAGGCACCCGAGGCGACAATGAGCAGTTCTTC,TRBJ2-1,-,-,TRBV7-7
CASSPLPGLASETQYF,TGTGCCAGCAGTCCCCTGCCGGGACTAGCGTCGGAGACCCAGTACTTC,TRBJ2-5,-,TRBD2,TRBV7-9
CASGRASLSYNEQFF,TGTGCCAGCGGCCGTGCCAGCCTCTCCTACAATGAGCAGTTCTTC,TRBJ2-1,many,-,TRBV12-3/TRBV12-4
CASSSGRRNTGELFF,TGTGCCAGCAGCTCGGGACGGAGAAACACCGGGGAGCTGTTTTTT,TRBJ2-2,-,-,TRBV11-2
CASSVGLDPDTQYF,TGTGCCAGCAGCGTAGGACTAGATCCAGATACGCAGTATTTT,TRBJ2-3,many,-,TRBV9
CASSLKTSGSGYEQYF,TGTGCCAGCAGCCTAAAAACTAGCGGGAGTGGCTACGAGCAGTACTTC,TRBJ2-7,many,TRBD2,TRBV7-2